This is a list of T cell receptor beta chains from one sample in a study of T cell changes during pregnancy in multiple sclerosis. Assay: immunoSEQ multiplex PCR; the TCRdb copy retains only in-frame clones and omits some. The repertoire includes 50,000 or so clones, roughly 92% of them detected once, and 0.35% to 0.45% sits in the top ten. The material sequenced was CD4+ T cells from peripheral blood mononuclear cells, taken before pregnancy. All receptors derive from a female donor with multiple sclerosis, enrolled in a pregnancy study. Each CDR3 is given with its conserved first and last residue. Each record gives: D gene, J gene, V gene, clone size, CDR3 protein, CDR3 DNA. D genes are given only for firm matches. Rows give clone size only sometimes, using once, few, many, or a class for an expanded clone.

TRBD2 TRBJ2-7 TRBV7-8 - CASSLGLAGYEQYF TGTGCCAGCAGCTTGGGACTAGCGGGATACGAGCAGTACTTC
TRBD1 TRBJ1-1 TRBV19 - CASSTPTGAGTEAFF TGTGCCAGTAGTACCCCGACAGGGGCAGGCACTGAAGCTTTCTTT
TRBD1 TRBJ2-7 TRBV7-8 - CASSSPWTGEYEQYF TGTGCCAGCAGCTCTCCCTGGACAGGGGAGTACGAGCAGTACTTC
TRBD2 TRBJ2-3 TRBV28 once CASSPSGEDLLGTDTQYF TGTGCCAGCAGTCCGAGCGGGGAAGATCTTTTGGGCACAGATACGCAGTATTTT
TRBD2 TRBJ2-2 TRBV14 - CASSQDWSGRRTGELFF TGTGCCAGCAGCCAAGATTGGAGCGGGAGACGGACCGGGGAGCTGTTTTTT
- TRBJ2-2 TRBV6-1 - CASSEKTDNTGELFF TGTGCCAGCAGTGAAAAGACAGATAACACCGGGGAGCTGTTTTTT
- TRBJ1-1 TRBV18 few CASSPGTGFTEAFF TGTGCCAGCTCACCAGGCACAGGGTTCACTGAAGCTTTCTTT
TRBD2 TRBJ2-7 TRBV27 - CASSLQGLAGGRDEQYF TGTGCCAGCAGTTTGCAGGGACTAGCGGGAGGTCGGGACGAGCAGTACTTC
TRBD1 TRBJ1-1 TRBV6-1 - CASLTGGSGTEAFF TGTGCCAGCTTAACAGGGGGATCGGGAACTGAAGCTTTCTTT
- TRBJ2-1 TRBV9 - CASSPRTTGNEQFF TGTGCCAGCAGCCCCCGGACTACGGGCAATGAGCAGTTCTTC
TRBD2 TRBJ2-3 TRBV10-3 - CAISPREDQDTQYF TGTGCCATCTCCCCACGGGAGGACCAGGATACGCAGTATTTT
TRBD2 TRBJ2-7 TRBV2 - CASSEGRAGYEQYF TGTGCCAGCAGTGAGGGGAGGGCGGGGTACGAGCAGTACTTC
- TRBJ1-5 TRBV7-2 - CASSSRRDQPQHF TGTGCCAGCAGCTCTAGACGGGATCAGCCCCAGCATTTT
- TRBJ1-2 TRBV28 - CASSSNGYTF TGTGCCAGCAGTTCTAATGGCTACACCTTC
TRBD2 TRBJ2-2 TRBV5-1 - CASSPSGSNTGELFF TGCGCCAGCAGCCCTAGCGGGTCGAACACCGGGGAGCTGTTTTTT
- TRBJ2-6 TRBV11-2 - CASSLDLRQASSGANVLTF TGTGCCAGCAGCTTAGATCTACGGCAGGCAAGCTCTGGGGCCAACGTCCTGACTTTC
TRBD2 TRBJ2-1 TRBV19 - CASSMPGLITEQFF TGTGCCAGTAGTATGCCGGGACTAATAACAGAGCAGTTCTTC
TRBD1 TRBJ2-7 TRBV2 few CASSVGGGYEQYF TGTGCCAGCAGTGTAGGGGGCGGGTACGAGCAGTACTTC
- TRBJ2-3 TRBV5-4 - CASSPRTVADTQYF TGTGCCAGCAGCCCTAGGACAGTGGCAGATACGCAGTATTTT
TRBD2 TRBJ2-1 TRBV6-5 medium-sized CATGGLAGGDNEQFF TGTGCCACTGGAGGACTAGCGGGAGGGGACAATGAGCAGTTCTTC
- TRBJ2-1 TRBV7-9 - CASSLAGVRNEQFF TGTGCCAGCAGCTTAGCGGGAGTTAGAAATGAGCAGTTCTTC
TRBD1 TRBJ1-2 TRBV6-5 - CASTPGTVRGYGYTF TGTGCCAGCACACCAGGGACAGTGCGTGGGTATGGCTACACCTTC
- TRBJ1-2 TRBV2 few CASSEAGRGYTF TGTGCCAGCAGTGAAGCGGGGCGGGGCTACACCTTC
TRBD2 TRBJ2-7 TRBV28 - CASSFISGYEQYF TGTGCCAGCAGTTTCATTAGCGGGTACGAGCAGTACTTC
- TRBJ1-2 TRBV5-1 - CASSLNPAGANYGYTF TGCGCCAGCAGCCTGAATCCCGCCGGAGCTAACTATGGCTACACCTTC
TRBD1 TRBJ1-1 TRBV28 - CASSFKGAAFF TGTGCCAGCAGTTTTAAGGGGGCGGCTTTCTTT
TRBD1 TRBJ1-2 TRBV27 - CASRPGQALYGYTF TGTGCCAGCAGGCCCGGACAGGCCCTCTATGGCTACACCTTC
TRBD1 TRBJ1-2 TRBV7-2 - CASSYFEGGSYTF TGTGCCAGCAGCTACTTTGAAGGGGGCAGCTACACCTTC
TRBD1 TRBJ2-7 TRBV4-1 - CASSRSGQGGVYEQYF TGCGCCAGCAGTCGTTCGGGACAGGGGGGGGTCTACGAGCAGTACTTC
TRBD2 TRBJ2-5 TRBV19 - CASSMREGYETQYF TGTGCCAGTAGTATGCGGGAGGGCTACGAGACCCAGTACTTC
TRBD2 TRBJ2-7 TRBV28 - CASRPGLAVYEQYF TGTGCCAGCCGACCAGGACTAGCGGTATACGAGCAGTACTTC
- TRBJ1-1 TRBV28 few CASGSEGSGRPEAFF TGTGCCAGCGGGTCGGAGGGGTCGGGGAGGCCTGAAGCTTTCTTT
TRBD2 TRBJ2-1 TRBV29-1 - CSVSSSGLYNEQFF TGCAGCGTTAGTTCTAGCGGTCTCTACAATGAGCAGTTCTTC
- TRBJ1-1 TRBV11-2 - CASSLARAEAFF TGTGCCAGCAGCTTAGCCAGGGCAGAAGCTTTCTTT
TRBD2 TRBJ2-1 TRBV5-4 - CASSISGRASYNEQFF TGTGCCAGCAGCATTAGCGGGAGGGCCTCCTACAATGAGCAGTTCTTC